Listed here are 23 T cell receptor beta chains from one sample, sequenced in a study of blood T cell repertoires in COVID-19. Sequencing used immunoSEQ multiplex PCR; TCRdb keeps in-frame clones, though not all of them. Among approximately 290,000 clones listed, around 89% were seen once. The sequencing input was peripheral blood. Receptors were obtained from a man younger than 45 with acute or convalescent COVID-19.

The chain uses TRBV12-3 or TRBV12-4 and TRBJ2-2; D remains ambiguous. Trimming took off 6 bases at V and 7 bases at J, with 9 bases between the two ends. This CDR3 has 12 residues. CDR3 sequence (DNA): TGTGCCAGCAGCCCCGATAGCGGGGAGCTGTTTTTT. Its translation is CASSPDSGELFF.

V usage is TRBV11-2 and J usage is TRBJ2-5; D perhaps matches TRBD2 (7 bases). Germline CDR1 reads SGHAT; CDR2 reads FQNNGV. The V and J ends lost 6 bases and 4 bases respectively, with 21 bases between them. The CDR3 spans 16 residues. The CDR3 region has the DNA TGTGCCAGCAGGAAAGATGTGGGGGGGCACGGAGAGACCCAGTACTTC. It translates to CASRKDVGGHGETQYF.

This clone was detected a few times. Other DNA sequences in the same sample also yield this CDR3. V usage is TRBV30 and J usage is TRBJ1-5, with a possible D match to TRBD1 (5 bases). CDR1 and CDR2 from the germline V gene are GTSNPN and SVGIG (reference sequence). V lost 0 bases and J 2 bases, leaving 5 bases between the germline ends. The CDR3 has 13 residues. In nucleotides, the CDR3 is TGTGCCTGGAGTGTACAGGGCAATCAGCCCCAGCATTTT. Amino acid sequence: CAWSVQGNQPQHF.

J is TRBJ1-3 and V is TRBV18; D gene unclear. Germline V CDR1 and CDR2: KGHSH, LQKENI. The CDR3 loop spans 16 amino acids. Between the trimmed V and J ends, which lost 0 bases and 1 base, there was a span of 10 bases. This CDR3 is CASSPPRSQSGNTIYF. The DNA of the CDR3 is TGTGCCAGCTCACCACCGAGGTCTCAGTCTGGAAACACCATATATTTT.

V usage is TRBV19 and J usage is TRBJ1-1, with TRBD1 as a possible D gene (5 bases). The CDR3 contains 17 residues. V shed 1 base and J shed 0 bases, with 15 bases lying between them. The V gene's germline CDR1 is LNHDA and CDR2 SQIVND (reference sequence). CDR3 amino acids: CASSIGGRRRLNTEAFF. CDR3 sequence (DNA): TGTGCCAGTAGTATAGGGGGCCGCAGGAGACTGAACACTGAAGCTTTCTTT.

The V gene is TRBV29-1, the J gene TRBJ1-4; 10 nucleotides agree with TRBD1. There are 13 residues in the CDR3. The V segment lost 7 bases and the J segment 10 bases; nucleotides outside the gene matches: 9. Germline V lookup: CDR1 SQVTM, CDR2 ANQGSEA. The DNA for the CDR3 is TGCAGCGCTGCGGGACAGGGGTATGGAAAACTGTTTTTT. Its protein is CSAAGQGYGKLFF. The variable domain in full, completed from reference TRBV29-1 and TRBJ1-4, reads SAVISQKPSRDICQRGTSLTIQCQVDSQVTMMFWYRQQPGQSLTLIATANQGSEATYESGFVIDKFPISRPNLTFSTLTVSNMSPEDSSIYLCSAAGQGYGKLFFGSGTQLSVL.

The chain combines TRBV28 with TRBJ1-2; D is unresolved. This CDR3 region has 13 residues. Per the germline V gene, CDR1 is MDHEN and CDR2 is SYDVKM. Trimming cost V 7 bases and J 8 bases, with 17 bases left between them. The DNA for the CDR3 is TGTGCCAGCAAGGTGGGAGGGTACGCCGGCTACACCTTC. As protein: CASKVGGYAGYTF.

This clone was seen more than once but under ten times. The rearrangement joins TRBV29-1 to TRBJ1-4, with D uncertain. V lost 5 bases, J lost 8 bases, and 9 bases lay in between. This CDR3 has 11 amino acids. Germline assignment: CDR1 SQVTM and CDR2 ANQGSEA. CDR3: CSVPGKEKLFF. DNA for the CDR3: TGCAGCGTTCCCGGGAAAGAAAAACTGTTTTTT. The complete variable domain, with remaining parts taken from reference TRBV29-1 and TRBJ1-4, reads SAVISQKPSRDICQRGTSLTIQCQVDSQVTMMFWYRQQPGQSLTLIATANQGSEATYESGFVIDKFPISRPNLTFSTLTVSNMSPEDSSIYLCSVPGKEKLFFGSGTQLSVL.

The chain is built from TRBV28 and TRBJ2-1; 11 bases map to TRBD2. Germline CDR1 and CDR2: MDHEN and SYDVKM. With 7 bases clipped from V and 9 bases from J, the junction kept 11 bases outside the gene matches. This CDR3 is built from 15 residues. DNA of the CDR3: TGTGCCAGCAAACTCGTACTAGCGGGAGTTGGTGAGCAGTTCTTC. It specifies CASKLVLAGVGEQFF.

V is TRBV29-1 and J is TRBJ2-3; TRBD1 aligns across 9 bases. CDR3 length: 13 residues. The germline CDR1 and CDR2 sequences are SQVTM and ANQGSEA. J was trimmed by 1 base and V by 4 bases; bases with no gene match: 0. Here the CDR3 reads CSVGTGGTDTQYF. The CDR3 coding sequence is TGCAGCGTTGGGACAGGGGGCACAGATACGCAGTATTTT.

The chain carries TRBV28 and TRBJ1-2; 8 bases map to TRBD1. The CDR3 has 17 residues. With 3 bases clipped from V and 2 bases from J, the junction kept 11 bases outside the gene matches. CDR1 MDHEN and CDR2 SYDVKM come from the germline V gene. CDR3 DNA: TGTGCCAGCAGTTTGTCGCAGGGGGCCGGTCCGAACTATGGCTACACCTTC. Amino acid sequence: CASSLSQGAGPNYGYTF.

This chain joins TRBV18 and TRBJ2-3; TRBD2 matches 8 bases. CDR3 size: 16 residues. The J segment lost 4 bases and the V segment lost 3 bases, leaving 9 bases of the junction unmatched. The germline V gene has CDR1 KGHSH and CDR2 LQKENI. CDR3: CASSPPKRGWADTQYF. CDR3 nucleotide sequence: TGTGCCAGCTCACCTCCAAAGCGGGGGTGGGCAGATACGCAGTATTTT. Supplemented by reference TRBV18 and TRBJ2-3, the full variable domain reads NAGVMQNPRHLVRRRGQEARLRCSPMKGHSHVYWYRQLPEEGLKFMVYLQKENIIDESGMPKERFSAEFPKEGPSILRIQQVVRGDSAAYFCASSPPKRGWADTQYFGPGTRLTVL.

The V gene is TRBV11-2, the J gene TRBJ1-5, with 8 bases fitting TRBD1. Looked up from germline, CDR1 is SGHAT and CDR2 is FQNNGV. The V segment lost 1 base and the J segment 13 bases; nucleotides outside the gene matches: 9. The CDR3 loop spans 14 amino acids. The CDR3 is CASSLVRGDRRQHF. The CDR3 DNA follows: TGTGCCAGCAGCTTAGTGAGGGGGGACAGGAGACAGCATTTT.

V usage is TRBV27 and J usage is TRBJ2-7; tentatively, D is TRBD1 (5 bases). The V and J ends lost 6 bases and 2 bases respectively, with 14 bases between them. The CDR3 runs 14 residues. Germline lookup yields CDR1 MNHEY and CDR2 SMNVEV (reference sequence). The CDR3 sequence is CASSVRRGPYEQYF. The CDR3 DNA reads TGTGCCAGCAGCGTACGAAGGGGCCCCTACGAGCAGTACTTC.

The J gene is TRBJ2-1, the V gene TRBV2; 8 nucleotides match TRBD2. The CDR3 extends over 13 amino acids. Trimming cost V 7 bases and J 7 bases; bases outside gene matches: 6. The germline gives CDR1 SNHLY, CDR2 FYNNEI. The CDR3 protein is CASKRLAPNEQFF. CDR3 sequence (DNA): TGTGCCAGCAAAAGACTAGCGCCGAATGAGCAGTTCTTC.

This chain links TRBV3-1 (or the pseudogene TRBV3-2) with TRBJ1-6; D is possibly TRBD1 (5 bases). The germline gives CDR1 LGHDT, CDR2 YNNKEL (reference sequence). The CDR3 covers 17 residues. V gave up 1 base and J gave up 1 base, with 11 bases separating them. Here the CDR3 reads CASSQGGPGSYNSPLHF. DNA for the CDR3: TGTGCCAGCAGCCAAGGAGGCCCAGGGTCCTATAATTCACCCCTCCACTTT.

This clone was detected a few times. The genes are TRBV6-2 or TRBV6-3 and TRBJ1-1; possible D gene TRBD1, 5 bases. This CDR3 is built from 16 residues. The V end was cut by 7 bases, the J end by 1 base, with 19 bases between. Germline V gene lookup returns CDR1 MNHEY and CDR2 SVGEGT. CDR3 protein: CASTPPGLRTNTEAFF. Written as DNA, the CDR3 is TGTGCCAGCACCCCCCCGGGACTGAGGACGAACACTGAAGCTTTCTTT.

The V and J genes are TRBV6-4 and TRBJ1-1; 10 bases agree with TRBD1. This CDR3 comprises 15 residues. Germline CDR1 MRHNA, CDR2 SNTAGT. The V segment lost 3 bases and the J segment 4 bases; nucleotides outside the gene matches: 5. CDR3 sequence reads: CASSDSGTGATEAFF. The CDR3, as DNA: TGTGCCAGCAGTGATTCCGGGACAGGGGCCACTGAAGCTTTCTTT.

The genes are TRBV10-1 and TRBJ1-5, with 8 bases aligning to TRBD1. From germline, CDR1 is WNHNN and CDR2 SYGVQD (reference sequence). The CDR3 contains 14 residues. V was pared by 3 bases and J by 4 bases, with 2 bases of the junction left unmatched. CDR3 sequence: CASSEGDRNQPQHF. In nucleotides, the CDR3 is TGCGCCAGCAGTGAAGGGGACAGGAATCAGCCCCAGCATTTT.

DNA for the CDR3: TGCAGCGCTGACGGCCCAGCGGGAGGCGAGACCCAGTACTTC. Encoded protein: CSADGPAGGETQYF. The chain joins TRBV29-1 to TRBJ2-5, with TRBD2 matching 9 bases. Trimming cost V 7 bases and J 5 bases; bases outside gene matches: 11. Germline loops: CDR1 SQVTM, CDR2 ANQGSEA. The CDR3 has 14 residues.

The chain links TRBV27 to TRBJ2-1; TRBD2 is a possible D gene (5 bases). Per the germline V gene, CDR1 is MNHEY and CDR2 is SMNVEV (reference sequence). V dropped 6 bases and J dropped 4 bases, with 16 bases sitting between them. CDR3 length: 15 residues. The CDR3 DNA is TGTGCCAGCAGCCGGTTTGGGGAGACTTACAATGAGCAGTTCTTC. Translation gives CASSRFGETYNEQFF.

The rearrangement uses TRBV18 and TRBJ2-1, with 8 bases lining up with TRBD2. The CDR3 consists of 20 residues. The germline V gene encodes CDR1 KGHSH and CDR2 LQKENI. J lost 0 bases, V lost 0 bases, and 13 bases had no gene match. CDR3 sequence (DNA): TGTGCCAGCTCACCACCGATTGGGGTAGCGGGGAAAAGCTCCTACAATGAGCAGTTCTTC. Translated: CASSPPIGVAGKSSYNEQFF.

Here the CDR3 DNA reads TGTGCCAGCAGTTTTTTCGGGACAGGGCTCGACGAGCAGTACTTC. Translated: CASSFFGTGLDEQYF. The genes are TRBV27 and TRBJ2-7, with 9 positions matching TRBD1. The CDR3 consists of 15 residues. CDR1 and CDR2 (germline): MNHEY, SMNVEV (reference sequence). The V segment lost 3 bases and the J segment 5 bases; nucleotides outside the gene matches: 8.